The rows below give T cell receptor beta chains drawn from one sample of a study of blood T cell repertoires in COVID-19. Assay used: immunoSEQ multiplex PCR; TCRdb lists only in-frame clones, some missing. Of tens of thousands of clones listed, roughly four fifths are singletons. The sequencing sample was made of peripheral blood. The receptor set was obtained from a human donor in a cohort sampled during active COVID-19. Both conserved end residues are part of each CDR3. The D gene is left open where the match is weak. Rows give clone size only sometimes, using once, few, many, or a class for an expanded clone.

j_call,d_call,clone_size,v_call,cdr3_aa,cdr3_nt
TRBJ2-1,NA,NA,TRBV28,CASSLGATGNNEQFF,TGTGCCAGCAGCCTAGGGGCAACTGGGAACAATGAGCAGTTCTTC
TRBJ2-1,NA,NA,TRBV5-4,CASSFGAGWVGGASYNEQFF,TGTGCCAGCAGCTTCGGTGCAGGCTGGGTAGGGGGGGCCTCCTACAATGAGCAGTTCTTC
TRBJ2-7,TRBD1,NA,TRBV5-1,CASSWGQEAYEQYF,TGCGCCAGCAGCTGGGGACAGGAAGCCTACGAGCAGTACTTC
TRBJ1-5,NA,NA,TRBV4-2,CASSQGISGQPQHF,TGTGCCAGCAGCCAAGGCATATCGGGTCAGCCCCAGCATTTT
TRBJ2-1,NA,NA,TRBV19,CASSAGDYNEQFF,TGTGCCAGTAGTGCCGGGGACTACAATGAGCAGTTCTTC
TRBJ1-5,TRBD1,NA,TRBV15,CATSPTGRQPQHF,TGTGCCACCAGCCCGACAGGGCGTCAGCCCCAGCATTTT
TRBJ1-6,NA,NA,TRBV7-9,CASSLGTLGGRSLHF,TGTGCCAGCAGCTTAGGAACCCTGGGGGGACGAAGCCTCCACTTT
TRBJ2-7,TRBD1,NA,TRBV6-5,CASSGTGVLSEQYF,TGTGCCAGCAGCGGGACAGGGGTATTAAGCGAGCAGTACTTC
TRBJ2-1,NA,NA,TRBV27,CASSRLVQGSYNEQFF,TGTGCCAGCAGTCGACTTGTACAGGGCTCCTACAATGAGCAGTTCTTC
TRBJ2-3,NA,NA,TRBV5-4,CASSLGLAADTQYF,TGTGCCAGCAGCTTGGGATTAGCTGCAGATACGCAGTATTTT
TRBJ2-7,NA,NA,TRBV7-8,CASSPYPYEQYF,TGTGCCAGCAGCCCCTATCCCTACGAGCAGTACTTC
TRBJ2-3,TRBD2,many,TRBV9,CASSVGLAATDTQYF,TGTGCCAGCAGCGTAGGACTAGCGGCCACAGATACGCAGTATTTT
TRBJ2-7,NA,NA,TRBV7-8,CASSPYRGAASYEQYF,TGTGCCAGCAGCCCTTACCGCGGGGCCGCCTCCTACGAGCAGTACTTC
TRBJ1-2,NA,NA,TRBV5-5,CASSLFVEGISGYTF,TGTGCCAGCAGCTTATTTGTTGAGGGCATATCTGGCTACACCTTC
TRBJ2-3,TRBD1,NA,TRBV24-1,CATTTGVDTDTQYF,TGTGCCACCACAACAGGGGTGGACACAGATACGCAGTATTTT
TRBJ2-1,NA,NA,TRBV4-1,CASSPGRGQLHNEQFF,TGCGCCAGCAGCCCGGGGAGGGGACAACTACACAATGAGCAGTTCTTC